These 25 T cell receptor beta chains came from one sample sequenced in a study of blood T cell repertoires in COVID-19. Using immunoSEQ multiplex PCR, the repertoire was profiled, and TCRdb retains in-frame clones only, with some absent. The table has some 450,000 clones, approximately 90% seen once. Sequenced material: peripheral blood. All receptors come from a man between 18 and 29 years old with COVID-19, enrolled during active disease.

This clone has only a few counts. CDR3 protein: CAAGRQGEVTGELFF. The DNA for the CDR3 is TGTGCCGCGGGGCGGCAGGGGGAAGTCACCGGGGAGCTGTTTTTT. The chain is built from TRBV6-5 and TRBJ2-2; weak D call: TRBD1 (7 bases). Germline CDR1 reads MNHEY; CDR2 reads SVGAGI. The CDR3 extends over 15 amino acids. Trimming left V 11 bases short and J 4 bases short, with 20 bases between.

The sample holds one count of this clone. The junction and the germline gene differ at one end; a read error may be behind it. The CDR3: CASSQQGGGEQYF. DNA for the CDR3: TGTGCTAGCAGCCAACAGGGTGGCGGCGAGCAGTACTTC. The chain has TRBV7-7 and TRBJ2-7; perhaps TRBD1 as D (6 bases). Germline V gene sequence: CDR1 SSHAT, CDR2 FNYEAQ (reference sequence). The CDR3 runs 13 residues.

The rearrangement links TRBV3-1 (or the pseudogene TRBV3-2) to TRBJ2-1; the match to TRBD2 covers 9 bases. The junction had 7 bases not matched to a gene; V was cut back by 3 bases and J by 7 bases. Germline CDR1 is LGHDT and CDR2 is YNNKEL (reference sequence). This CDR3 region has 15 residues. The CDR3 nucleotides are TGTGCCAGCAGCCAGGGGACTAGCTTTTATAATGAGCAGTTCTTC. Translation gives CASSQGTSFYNEQFF.

This chain connects TRBV12-3 or TRBV12-4 to TRBJ2-1, with TRBD2 matching 7 bases. This CDR3 has 12 amino acids. Trimming at V came to 3 bases and at J to 9 bases, leaving 2 bases not matched to a gene. Here the CDR3 reads CASSFSGAEQFF. The CDR3 DNA sequence: TGTGCCAGCAGTTTCAGCGGGGCTGAGCAGTTCTTC.

The chain is built from TRBV21-1 and TRBJ2-1; TRBD2 reflects the table's D call only, with no check against the DNA. TRBV21-1 is a pseudogene segment. The CDR3 is 15 residues long. The CDR3 is CASSKWGGSYNEQFF. The CDR3, as DNA: TGTGCCAGCAGCAAATGGGGGGGCTCCTACAATGAGCAGTTCTTC.

This chain links TRBV5-1 with TRBJ2-1; D possibly corresponds to TRBD2 (5 bases). Trimming shortened V by 3 bases and J by 9 bases, and 13 bases separated the two germline ends. This CDR3 has 13 residues. From germline, CDR1 is SGHRS and CDR2 YFSETQ. The CDR3, as DNA: TGCGCCAGCAGCTCCTCCCGGGGTGTTGAGCAGTTCTTC. This encodes CASSSSRGVEQFF.

This clone was recorded only once. V gene TRBV7-8 combines with J gene TRBJ2-7; 9 bases agree with TRBD2. The germline V gene encodes CDR1 SGHVS and CDR2 FQNEAQ. The CDR3 covers 13 residues. Unmatched junction bases numbered 9, after V lost 11 bases and J lost 4 bases. CDR3 coding DNA: TGTGCCGTGGACGCGGCGGGAGGGTACGAGCAGTACTTC. Encoded protein: CAVDAAGGYEQYF. Looking up the rest from reference TRBV7-8 and TRBJ2-7 gives the full variable domain: GAGVSQSPRYKVAKRGQDVALRCDPISGHVSLFWYQQALGQGPEFLTYFQNEAQLDKSGLPSDRFFAERPEGSVSTLKIQRTQQEDSAVYLCAVDAAGGYEQYFGPGTRLTVT.

The chain links TRBV3-1 (or the pseudogene TRBV3-2) to TRBJ2-1, with 10 bases fitting TRBD2. The germline CDR1 and CDR2 sequences are LGHDT and YNNKEL (reference sequence). The CDR3 covers 16 residues. J gave up 7 bases and V 4 bases, and 10 bases lay outside the gene matches. The CDR3 DNA follows: TGTGCCAGCAGCCCTACCTCTAGCGGGAGAAGAAATGAGCAGTTCTTC. Residues: CASSPTSSGRRNEQFF.

The V and J genes are TRBV7-2 and TRBJ2-3; the match to TRBD2 covers 7 bases. The CDR3 sequence is 15 residues long. CDR1 and CDR2 from the germline V gene are SGHTA and FQGNSA. Unmatched junction bases numbered 7, after V lost 5 bases and J lost 2 bases. The CDR3 DNA follows: TGTGCCAGCAGCCCGCAGCGGGGTTACACAGATACGCAGTATTTT. Amino acid sequence: CASSPQRGYTDTQYF.

The rearrangement uses TRBV19 and TRBJ2-1; 13 nucleotides match TRBD2. The V gene end was trimmed by 10 bases and the J gene end by 14 bases; junction bases not matched to a gene: 14. Germline V gives CDR1 LNHDA, CDR2 SQIVND (reference sequence). This CDR3 has 14 amino acids. The CDR3 reads CATRPGTSGNQEFF. The CDR3 nucleotides read TGTGCCACCCGTCCCGGGACTAGCGGGAATCAAGAGTTCTTC.

V and J are TRBV27 and TRBJ1-5; D is undetermined. The CDR3 is 14 residues long. Trimming pared 3 bases from V and 3 bases from J, leaving 9 bases between. The germline CDR1 and CDR2 sequences are MNHEY and SMNVEV (reference sequence). In DNA, the CDR3 is TGTGCCAGCAGTTTGGGAGGAGACAATCAGCCCCAGCATTTT. Translated: CASSLGGDNQPQHF.

This chain connects TRBV3-1 (or the pseudogene TRBV3-2) to TRBJ2-2; 9 nucleotides align to TRBD2. CDR1 is LGHDT and CDR2 is YNNKEL in the germline V gene (reference sequence). With V trimmed by 6 bases and J by 6 bases, 8 bases remained unmatched. This CDR3 spans 15 amino acids. The CDR3 sequence: CASSRSGGSSGELFF. The CDR3 nucleotides read TGTGCCAGCAGTCGGAGCGGGGGGTCGTCCGGGGAGCTGTTTTTT.

Regarding this clone: Other nucleotide sequences in the sample specify the same CDR3. The chain is built from TRBV18 and TRBJ2-7; TRBD1 agrees at 9 bases. V shed 6 bases, J shed 4 bases, and the junction held 4 bases outside the gene matches. Germline CDR1 KGHSH, CDR2 LQKENI. The CDR3 spans 13 residues. The CDR3 is CASSPGTGYEQYF. For the CDR3, the DNA is TGTGCCAGCTCCCCCGGGACAGGGTACGAGCAGTACTTC.

This clone occurred once. This chain connects TRBV28 to TRBJ1-6; maybe TRBD1 (5 bases). This CDR3 region has 18 residues. Germline V gene lookup returns CDR1 MDHEN and CDR2 SYDVKM. V was cut by 6 bases and J by 6 bases, with 24 bases left in between. Here the CDR3 DNA reads TGTGCCAGCAGGGCCCCAGGGTGGTCGCTGGGCGGTAATTCACCCCTCCACTTT. Its protein is CASRAPGWSLGGNSPLHF. The complete variable domain, with remaining parts taken from reference TRBV28 and TRBJ1-6, reads DVKVTQSSRYLVKRTGEKVFLECVQDMDHENMFWYRQDPGLGLRLIYFSYDVKMKEKGDIPEGYSVSREKKERFSLILESASTNQTSMYLCASRAPGWSLGGNSPLHFGNGTRLTVT.

The chain carries TRBV19 and TRBJ1-5, with TRBD1 as a possible D gene (5 bases). CDR3 length: 14 residues. The ends were cut back, 7 bases at V and 1 base at J, with 11 bases in the middle. Looked up from germline, CDR1 is LNHDA and CDR2 is SQIVND (reference sequence). The CDR3: CASTGRVSNQPQHF. CDR3 DNA: TGTGCCAGTACCGGCAGGGTGAGCAATCAGCCCCAGCATTTT.

The genes are TRBV7-9 and TRBJ1-1; D not resolved. Per the germline V gene, CDR1 is SEHNR and CDR2 is FQNEAQ (reference sequence). CDR3 length: 15 residues. V gave up 5 bases and J gave up 0 bases, with 13 bases separating them. CDR3 nucleotide sequence: TGTGCCAGCAGCCTAACTCGATCGTTGAACACTGAAGCTTTCTTT. Its translation is CASSLTRSLNTEAFF. The variable domain in full, completed from reference TRBV7-9 and TRBJ1-1, reads DTGVSQNPRHKITKRGQNVTFRCDPISEHNRLYWYRQTLGQGPEFLTYFQNEAQLEKSRLLSDRFSAERPKGSFSTLEIQRTEQGDSAMYLCASSLTRSLNTEAFFGQGTRLTVV.

The CDR3 protein is CATSPGFQVETQYF. In nucleotides, the CDR3 is TGTGCCACCAGTCCAGGGTTTCAAGTAGAGACCCAGTACTTC. The chain links TRBV24-1 to TRBJ2-5; TRBD1 might be the D (5 bases). Looked up from germline, CDR1 is KGHDR and CDR2 is SFDVKD. V gave up 6 bases and J gave up 4 bases, with 14 bases separating them. The CDR3 totals 14 residues.

CDR3 DNA sequence: TGTGCCAGTAGTGTAACTTCGAGCTCCTATAATTCACCCCTCCACTTT. Translation: CASSVTSSSYNSPLHF. The chain carries TRBV19 and TRBJ1-6; D is unresolved. The germline gives CDR1 LNHDA, CDR2 SQIVND (reference sequence). This CDR3 comprises 16 residues. V was trimmed by 5 bases and J by 0 bases, leaving 11 bases between them.

The count of this clone is one. The chain is built from TRBV6-5 and TRBJ1-1; D is undetermined. Germline V gives CDR1 MNHEY, CDR2 SVGAGI. The V and J ends lost 10 bases and 4 bases respectively, with 13 bases between them. The CDR3 consists of 12 residues. CDR3 coding DNA: TGTGCCACCATGGGTCGGGGCACTGAAGCTTTCTTT. Translation gives CATMGRGTEAFF.

CDR3 loop: CASSLALSGSGYEQYF. The CDR3, as DNA: TGTGCCAGCAGCTTAGCCCTTAGCGGGAGTGGCTACGAGCAGTACTTC. The V gene is TRBV7-9, the J gene TRBJ2-7; TRBD2 matches at 9 bases. The V gene end was trimmed by 0 bases and the J gene end by 3 bases; junction bases not matched to a gene: 6. The germline V gene has CDR1 SEHNR and CDR2 FQNEAQ (reference sequence). CDR3 length: 16 residues. The entire variable domain, with the rest obtained from reference TRBV7-9 and TRBJ2-7, is as follows: DTGVSQNPRHKITKRGQNVTFRCDPISEHNRLYWYRQTLGQGPEFLTYFQNEAQLEKSRLLSDRFSAERPKGSFSTLEIQRTEQGDSAMYLCASSLALSGSGYEQYFGPGTRLTVT.

This chain joins TRBV29-1 and TRBJ2-5; TRBD2 aligns across 9 bases. The CDR3 consists of 14 residues. Germline-derived CDR1 and CDR2 are SQVTM and ANQGSEA. V was clipped by 3 bases and J by 3 bases; unmatched bases: 5. The CDR3, as DNA: TGCAGCGTTGAGGGACTAGCCACTGAAGAGACCCAGTACTTC. Translating it yields CSVEGLATEETQYF.

The chain combines TRBV4-1 with TRBJ2-1; 11 positions agree with TRBD2. Germline CDR1 MGHRA, CDR2 YSYEKL. This CDR3 spans 15 amino acids. Trimming took 4 bases from V and 5 from J; bases not matched to a gene: 4. The chain's CDR3 is CASSPLAGEDNEQFF. The DNA for the CDR3 is TGCGCCAGCAGCCCACTAGCGGGAGAAGACAATGAGCAGTTCTTC.

The J gene is TRBJ2-2, the V gene TRBV7-8, with D unclear. Trimming took 0 bases from V and 6 from J, leaving 8 bases between them. The CDR3 has 14 amino acids. CDR1 and CDR2 from the germline V gene are SGHVS and FQNEAQ. The DNA of the CDR3 is TGTGCCAGCAGCTTAGCGCGTTTGGCCGGGGAGCTGTTTTTT. Protein: CASSLARLAGELFF.

V is TRBV11-1 and J is TRBJ2-2; perhaps TRBD1 as D (5 bases). V was trimmed by 7 bases and J by 7 bases, leaving 13 bases between them. Germline loops: CDR1 SGHAT, CDR2 FQDESV (reference sequence). The CDR3 contains 13 residues. In DNA form, the CDR3 reads TGTGCCAGCAACGACCAGGGAAACGGGGAGCTGTTTTTT. Translating gives CASNDQGNGELFF.

CDR3 nucleotide sequence: TGTGCCAGCAGTTGGGACAGGGCCTCTACCGGGGAGCTGTTTTTT. Translation gives CASSWDRASTGELFF. The gene calls are TRBV27 and TRBJ2-2; 9 bases match TRBD1. The CDR3 contains 15 residues. J lost 5 bases, V lost 4 bases, and 5 bases had no gene match. The germline gives CDR1 MNHEY, CDR2 SMNVEV (reference sequence).